This TCR beta chain was sequenced in a study of Graves' ophthalmopathy and Graves' hyperthyroidism. A word on this clonotype: Its antigen is still unknown.

TCR beta CDR3 amplification used RNA transcripts. An opening RT-PCR round employed HTBI primers and preceded a second-round multiplex PCR. Using its own MiXCR run on the multiplex PCR reads, TCRdb lists one record per CDR3 protein. The sample records some 240,000 distinct CDR3 sequences, 45% being singletons. V was shortened by 4 bases and J by 4 bases, with 11 bases between the two germline ends. Germline lookup yields CDR1 MNHEY and CDR2 SMNVEV (reference sequence). This CDR3 comprises 13 residues. General study findings and limits: At just under 71% sensitivity and roughly 72% specificity, the model predicted progression of the ophthalmopathy.

V is TRBV27 and J is TRBJ2-7, with TRBD1 as a possible D gene (6 bases). The TCR originated in an adult man with Graves' ophthalmopathy. Sequences were obtained from peripheral blood. CDR3 DNA: TGTGCCAGCAGTTGGGGACATTCTTACGAGCAGTACTTC. It codes for CASSWGHSYEQYF.